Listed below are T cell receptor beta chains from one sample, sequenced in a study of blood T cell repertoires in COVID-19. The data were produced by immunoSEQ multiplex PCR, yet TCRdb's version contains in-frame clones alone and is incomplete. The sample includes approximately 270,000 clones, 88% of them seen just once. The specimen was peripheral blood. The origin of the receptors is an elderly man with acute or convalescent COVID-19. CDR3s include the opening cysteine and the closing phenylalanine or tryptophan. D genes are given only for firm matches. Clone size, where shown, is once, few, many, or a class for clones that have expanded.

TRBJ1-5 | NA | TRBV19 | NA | TGTGCCAGTAGTATAAGACAGTTCAATCAGCCCCAGCATTTT | CASSIRQFNQPQHF
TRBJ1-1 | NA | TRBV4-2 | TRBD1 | TGTGCCAGCAGCCAGGGGACAGCTGAAGCTTTCTTT | CASSQGTAEAFF
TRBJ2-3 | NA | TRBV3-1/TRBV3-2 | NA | TGTGCCAGCAGACCAGGAAGCACAGATACGCAGTATTTT | CASRPGSTDTQYF
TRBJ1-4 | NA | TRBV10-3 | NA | TGTGCCATCAGTGAGTCAGGGGGGGATGAAAAACTGTTTTTT | CAISESGGDEKLFF
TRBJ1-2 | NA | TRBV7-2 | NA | TGTGCCAGCAGCATTTACCGGACAGAAAACTATGGCTACACCTTC | CASSIYRTENYGYTF
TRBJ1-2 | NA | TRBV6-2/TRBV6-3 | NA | TGTGCCAGCAGATACGCCCCGGTCGGGGGACTAGCGGGAGGCTACACCTTC | CASRYAPVGGLAGGYTF
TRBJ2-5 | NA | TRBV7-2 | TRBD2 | TGTGCCAGCGCACTAGCGGGGGGAGAGACCCAGTACTTC | CASALAGGETQYF
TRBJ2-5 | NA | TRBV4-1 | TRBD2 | TGCGCCAGCAGCCGACTAGCGGGATCTGGGGAGACCCAGTACTTC | CASSRLAGSGETQYF
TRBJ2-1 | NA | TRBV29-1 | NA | TGCAGCGTCCTCTTCTCCTACAATGAGCAGTTCTTC | CSVLFSYNEQFF
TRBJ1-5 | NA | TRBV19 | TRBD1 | TGTGCCAGTAGCGTGACAGGGAAACAGAGCAATCAGCCCCAGCATTTT | CASSVTGKQSNQPQHF
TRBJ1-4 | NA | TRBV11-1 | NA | TGTGCCAGCAGCCCACAGGGAAAAGAAAATGAAAAACTGTTTTTT | CASSPQGKENEKLFF
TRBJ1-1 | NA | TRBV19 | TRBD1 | TGTGCCAGTTGGACAGGGGGCTGGAACACTGAAGCTTTCTTT | CASWTGGWNTEAFF
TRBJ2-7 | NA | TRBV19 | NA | TGTGCCAGTAGTATGGGTCAGGGTGGTTTCTACGAGCAGTACTTC | CASSMGQGGFYEQYF
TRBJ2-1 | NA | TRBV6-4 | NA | TGTGCCAGCAGTAGGGGCGCAAGGGGCTACAATGAGCAGTTCTTC | CASSRGARGYNEQFF
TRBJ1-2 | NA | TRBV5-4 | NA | TGTGCCAGCAGCTTGGGACGGGAGGGCTACACCTTC | CASSLGREGYTF
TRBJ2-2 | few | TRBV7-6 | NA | TGTGCCAGCAGCTTAGCGGGGATACGGGGCACCGGGGAGCTGTTTTTT | CASSLAGIRGTGELFF
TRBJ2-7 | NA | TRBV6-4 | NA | TGTGCCAGCTCGCGGGAACTAGGGGACGAGCAGTACTTC | CASSRELGDEQYF
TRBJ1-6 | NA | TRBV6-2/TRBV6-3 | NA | TGTGCCAGCAGTTTAGTAGCCGGGACACCGAATTGGCCCCTCCACTTT | CASSLVAGTPNWPLHF
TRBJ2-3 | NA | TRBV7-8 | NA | TGTGCCAGCAGATCTACCTACAGGGATGCACAAGATACGCAGTATTTT | CASRSTYRDAQDTQYF
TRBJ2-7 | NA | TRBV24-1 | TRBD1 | TGTGCCACCAGTGAGAGACAGGGTTGCGACCACGAGCAGTACTTC | CATSERQGCDHEQYF
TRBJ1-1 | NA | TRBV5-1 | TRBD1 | TGCGCCAGCAGCTCTGGGACAGGGCCCACTGAAGCTTTCTTT | CASSSGTGPTEAFF
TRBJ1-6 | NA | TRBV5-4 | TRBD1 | TGTGCCAGCAGCTTGATGGGACAGGGGAATTCACCCCTCCACTTT | CASSLMGQGNSPLHF
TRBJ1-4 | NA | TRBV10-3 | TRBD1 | TGTGCCATCAGTGAGGGACAGGGCGCAGGGAGTAATGAAAAACTGTTTTTT | CAISEGQGAGSNEKLFF
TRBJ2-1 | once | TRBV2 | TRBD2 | TGTGCCAGCAGAAGGACTAGCGGGAGGAGCTCCTACAATGAGCAGTTCTTC | CASRRTSGRSSYNEQFF
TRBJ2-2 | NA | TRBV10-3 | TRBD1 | TGTGCCATCAGGGGACAGGAAGATACCGGGGAGCTGTTTTTT | CAIRGQEDTGELFF
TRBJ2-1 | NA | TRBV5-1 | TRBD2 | TGCGCCAGCAGCCCCTTCGGAGGGAGGGCCGGGACTGAGCAGTTCTTC | CASSPFGGRAGTEQFF
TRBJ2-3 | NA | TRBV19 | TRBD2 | TGTGCCAGTAGTATACTAGCGGGGACCACAGATACGCAGTATTTT | CASSILAGTTDTQYF
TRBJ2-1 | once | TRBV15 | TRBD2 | TGTGCCACCAGCTCGGGACTAGCGGTTCTCTACAATGAGCAGTTCTTC | CATSSGLAVLYNEQFF
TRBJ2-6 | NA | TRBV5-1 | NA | TGCGCCAGCAGCCCGCAGGGGTTCTCTGGGGCCAACGTCCTGACTTTC | CASSPQGFSGANVLTF
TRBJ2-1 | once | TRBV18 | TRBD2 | TGTGCCAGCTCACCTACTAGCGGGAGTCGGAATGAGCAGTTCTTC | CASSPTSGSRNEQFF
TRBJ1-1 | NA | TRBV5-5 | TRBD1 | TGTGCCAGCAGCTGGGGACAGGGGGCCGCTGAAGCTTTCTTT | CASSWGQGAAEAFF
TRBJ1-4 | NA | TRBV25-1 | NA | TGTGCCAGCAGTGAATATAAGCCAACTAATGAAAAACTGTTTTTT | CASSEYKPTNEKLFF
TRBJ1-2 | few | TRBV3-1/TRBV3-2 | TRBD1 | TGTGCCAGCAGCCAAGCGGACAGGGGGGACCTCAACTATGGCTACACCTTC | CASSQADRGDLNYGYTF
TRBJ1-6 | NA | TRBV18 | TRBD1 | TGTGCCAGCTCACTACAGGGGGCATCGGCGGGTAATTCACCCCTCCACTTT | CASSLQGASAGNSPLHF
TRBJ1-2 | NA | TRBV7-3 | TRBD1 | TGTGCCAGCAGCGCGACAGGGACAGATGGCTACACCTTC | CASSATGTDGYTF
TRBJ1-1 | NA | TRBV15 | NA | TGTGCCACCAGCAGAGAGACCCAGGGGACTGAAGCTTTCTTT | CATSRETQGTEAFF
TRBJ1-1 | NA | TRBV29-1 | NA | TGCAGCGTTGATCGAGGGGAGGGCACTGAAGCTTTCTTT | CSVDRGEGTEAFF
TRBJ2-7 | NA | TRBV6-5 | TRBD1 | TGTGCCAGCAGCATTAGACAGGGGGCGTGGTACGAGCAGTACTTC | CASSIRQGAWYEQYF
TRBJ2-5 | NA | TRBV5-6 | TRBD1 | TGTGCCAGCAGCCCCGGGACAGGGGGCTACCAAGAGACCCAGTACTTC | CASSPGTGGYQETQYF
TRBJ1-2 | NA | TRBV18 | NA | TGTGCCAGCTCACCAGGGGAGGGGTATGGCTACACCTTC | CASSPGEGYGYTF
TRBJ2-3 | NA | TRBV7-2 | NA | TGTGCCAGCAGCCCACAGGGATTGGGAAGCACAGATACGCAGTATTTT | CASSPQGLGSTDTQYF
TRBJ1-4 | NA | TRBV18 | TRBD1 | TGTGCCAGCTCACAAGGGACAGGGGGCAAGGATGAAAAACTGTTTTTT | CASSQGTGGKDEKLFF
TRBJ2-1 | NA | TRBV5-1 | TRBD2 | TGCGCCAGCAGCTTGTCGAGTGCGGGGGTGGATGAGCAGTTCTTC | CASSLSSAGVDEQFF
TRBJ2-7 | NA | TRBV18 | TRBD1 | TGTGCCAGCTCACCAGCCGGGACAGGGACCTACGAGCAGTACTTC | CASSPAGTGTYEQYF
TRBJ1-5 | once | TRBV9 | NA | TGTGCCAGCAGCGTAGAAGGGGTAGGTCAGCCCCAGCATTTT | CASSVEGVGQPQHF
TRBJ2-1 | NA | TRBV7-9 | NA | TGTGCCAGCAGCCATATAGGGGATGAGCAGTTCTTC | CASSHIGDEQFF
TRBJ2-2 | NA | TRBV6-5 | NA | TGTGCCAGCAGTTCGGGGTTTGGCGGGGAGCTGTTTTTT | CASSSGFGGELFF
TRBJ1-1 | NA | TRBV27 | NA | TGTGCCAGCAGCTTCTACAGTGGTATGAACACTGAAGCTTTCTTT | CASSFYSGMNTEAFF
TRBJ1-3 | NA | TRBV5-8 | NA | TGTGCCAGCAGCAAGAGTAGCTCTGGAAACACCATATATTTT | CASSKSSSGNTIYF
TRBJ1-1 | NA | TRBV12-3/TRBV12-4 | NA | TGTGCCAGCAGACCCGCGGGCGCGTACGCTTTCTTT | CASRPAGAYAFF
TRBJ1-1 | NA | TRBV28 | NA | TGTGCCAGCAGTTCTATTAAATTGCAGGGAGGGTCGAACACTGAAGCTTTCTTT | CASSSIKLQGGSNTEAFF